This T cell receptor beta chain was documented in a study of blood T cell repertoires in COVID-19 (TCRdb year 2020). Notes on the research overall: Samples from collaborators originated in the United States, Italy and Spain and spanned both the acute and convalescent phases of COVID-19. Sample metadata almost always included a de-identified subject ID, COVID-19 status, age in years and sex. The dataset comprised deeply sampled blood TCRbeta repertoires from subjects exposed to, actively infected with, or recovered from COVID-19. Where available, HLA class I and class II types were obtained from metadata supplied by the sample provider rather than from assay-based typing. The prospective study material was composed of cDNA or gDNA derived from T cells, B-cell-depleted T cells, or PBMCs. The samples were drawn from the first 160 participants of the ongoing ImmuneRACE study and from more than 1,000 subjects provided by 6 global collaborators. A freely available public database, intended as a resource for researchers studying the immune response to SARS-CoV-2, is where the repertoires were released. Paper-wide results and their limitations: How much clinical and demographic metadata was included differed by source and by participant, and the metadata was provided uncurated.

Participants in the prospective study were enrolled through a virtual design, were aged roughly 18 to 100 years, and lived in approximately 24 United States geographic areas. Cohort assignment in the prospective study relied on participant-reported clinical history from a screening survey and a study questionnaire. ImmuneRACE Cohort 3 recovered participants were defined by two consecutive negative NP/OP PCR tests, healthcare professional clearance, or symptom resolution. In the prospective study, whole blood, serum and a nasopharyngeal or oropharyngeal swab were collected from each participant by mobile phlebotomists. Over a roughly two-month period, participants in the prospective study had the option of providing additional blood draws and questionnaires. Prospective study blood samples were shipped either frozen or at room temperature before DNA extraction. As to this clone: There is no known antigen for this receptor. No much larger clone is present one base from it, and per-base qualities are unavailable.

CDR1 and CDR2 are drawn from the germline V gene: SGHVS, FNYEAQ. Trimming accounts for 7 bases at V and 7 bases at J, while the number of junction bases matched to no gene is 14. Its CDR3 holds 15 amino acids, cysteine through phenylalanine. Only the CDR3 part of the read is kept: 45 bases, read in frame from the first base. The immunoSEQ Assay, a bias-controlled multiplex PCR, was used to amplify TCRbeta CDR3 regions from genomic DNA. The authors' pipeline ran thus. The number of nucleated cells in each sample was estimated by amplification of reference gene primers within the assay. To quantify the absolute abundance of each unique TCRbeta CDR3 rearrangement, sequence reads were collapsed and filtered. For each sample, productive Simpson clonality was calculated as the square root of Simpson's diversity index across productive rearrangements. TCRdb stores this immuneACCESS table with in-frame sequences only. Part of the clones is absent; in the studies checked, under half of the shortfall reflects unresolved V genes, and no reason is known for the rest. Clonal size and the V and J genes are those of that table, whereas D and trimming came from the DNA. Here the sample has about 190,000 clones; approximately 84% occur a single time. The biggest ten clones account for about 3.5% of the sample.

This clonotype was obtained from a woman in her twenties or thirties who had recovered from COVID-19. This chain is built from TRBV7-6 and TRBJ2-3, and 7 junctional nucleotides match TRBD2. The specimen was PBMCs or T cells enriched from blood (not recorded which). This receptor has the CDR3 CASTSSAGDVNTQYF. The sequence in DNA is TGTGCCAGCACATCATCCGCGGGAGATGTGAATACGCAGTATTTT.